The 21 T cell receptor beta chains below were found in one sample sequenced in a study of radiation and T cells in renal cell carcinoma (dated by TCRdb to about 2020). Library preparation employed the immunoSEQ multiplex PCR assay. The table comes from immuneACCESS by way of TCRdb, which keeps in-frame sequences with V and J called. Part of the clones is missing from these tables; in studies checked, under half for an unresolved V gene and the rest for unknown reasons. This sample lists about 150,000 clones; about 88% were detected once. About 4% of the sample is in the top ten clones. In the paper's terms, the time point label means: baseline pretreatment blood. Per the publication, the treatment or condition label means: 15 Gy SBRT to primary tumor, nephrectomy 4 weeks later. Sequenced here: blood, sampled from a patient whose treatment included radiotherapy and nephrectomy. The receptors stem from a woman between 70 and 85 years old with renal cell carcinoma.

The gene calls are TRBV5-4 and TRBJ2-1, with TRBD1 matching over 9 bases. The ends lost 5 bases at V and 5 bases at J; junction bases unmatched: 11. CDR3 size: 16 residues. The germline V gene has CDR1 SGHNT and CDR2 YYREEE (reference sequence). CDR3 in DNA: TGTGCCAGCAGTTTACCCCGGACAGGGGCGCACAATGAGCAGTTCTTC. Its protein product is CASSLPRTGAHNEQFF. The full variable domain, with the rest looked up from reference TRBV5-4 and TRBJ2-1, is ETGVTQSPTHLIKTRGQQVTLRCSSQSGHNTVSWYQQALGQGPQFIFQYYREEENGRGNFPPRFSGLQFPNYSSELNVNALELDDSALYLCASSLPRTGAHNEQFFGPGTRLTVL.

V is TRBV10-3 and J is TRBJ1-2; perhaps TRBD1 as D (5 bases). The V and J ends lost 2 bases and 6 bases respectively, with 10 bases between them. Germline assignment: CDR1 ENHRY and CDR2 SYGVKD. This CDR3 has 13 residues. For the CDR3, the DNA is TGTGCCATCAGTGAGGATGGGGCGAATGGCTACACCTTC. This gives the protein CAISEDGANGYTF.

This chain uses TRBV7-3 with TRBJ2-2, with no clear D. CDR3 size: 13 residues. The ends were cut back, 4 bases at V and 9 bases at J, with 12 bases in the middle. Per the germline V gene, CDR1 is SGHTA and CDR2 is FQGTGA. Here the CDR3 DNA reads TGTGCCAGCAGCTCCGACCCATCCAGGGAGCTGTTTTTT. Residues: CASSSDPSRELFF.

This clone was seen a single time. This chain connects TRBV5-5 to TRBJ2-7; unclear D gene. V shed 0 bases and J shed 6 bases, with 13 bases lying between them. Germline loops: CDR1 SGHKS, CDR2 YYEKEE (reference sequence). The CDR3 sequence is 14 residues long. Here the CDR3 reads CASSLADGVGEQYF. DNA for the CDR3: TGTGCCAGCAGCTTGGCCGATGGGGTGGGCGAGCAGTACTTC.

The rearrangement joins TRBV19 to TRBJ2-7; D possibly uses TRBD1 or TRBD2 (5 bases each). The CDR3 runs 13 residues. CDR1 and CDR2 from the germline V gene are LNHDA and SQIVND (reference sequence). V was clipped by 3 bases and J by 1 base, with 7 bases between them. The CDR3 bases are TGTGCCAGTAGTATTGAGGGGTCCTACGAGCAGTACTTC. Its translation: CASSIEGSYEQYF.

The genes are TRBV9 and TRBJ2-5; TRBD1 matches 11 bases. Germline loops: CDR1 SGDLS, CDR2 YYNGEE. The CDR3 loop spans 16 amino acids. Germline trimming cut 1 base from V and 2 bases from J; bases unmatched to any gene: 4. This chain's CDR3 is CASSVTGTGGQETQYF. CDR3 DNA sequence: TGTGCCAGCAGCGTAACCGGGACAGGGGGGCAAGAGACCCAGTACTTC.

This clone was detected once. V and J are TRBV5-1 and TRBJ2-5; 8 bases are a match to TRBD2. J gave up 5 bases and V 4 bases, and 22 bases lay outside the gene matches. The CDR3 spans 19 residues. From germline, CDR1 is SGHRS and CDR2 YFSETQ. The CDR3 sequence is CASSPSRSRSGGWSETQYF. For the CDR3, the DNA is TGCGCCAGCAGCCCCTCCCGTTCGAGAAGCGGGGGATGGAGTGAGACCCAGTACTTC.

This clone was detected only once. V is TRBV5-6 and J is TRBJ1-5; TRBD1 aligns across 10 bases. This CDR3 region has 16 residues. Germline trimming cut 3 bases from V and 2 bases from J; bases unmatched to any gene: 5. Germline lookup yields CDR1 SGHDT and CDR2 YYEEEE. CDR3 loop: CASSSGQGRGNQPQHF. In nucleotides, the CDR3 is TGTGCCAGCAGCTCGGGACAGGGGAGAGGCAATCAGCCCCAGCATTTT. The variable domain in full, with the rest retrieved from reference TRBV5-6 and TRBJ1-5, is DAGVTQSPTHLIKTRGQQVTLRCSPKSGHDTVSWYQQALGQGPQFIFQYYEEEERQRGNFPDRFSGHQFPNYSSELNVNALLLGDSALYLCASSSGQGRGNQPQHFGDGTRLSIL.

The chain joins TRBV9 to TRBJ1-2; the match to TRBD1 covers 8 bases. The CDR3 has 16 residues. Per germline, CDR1 SGDLS and CDR2 YYNGEE. The V and J ends lost 0 bases and 6 bases, in that order; junction bases with no gene match: 10. The CDR3: CASSVVTGGGLDGYTF. In DNA, the CDR3 is TGTGCCAGCAGCGTAGTAACAGGGGGAGGTCTAGATGGCTACACCTTC.

This clone appeared a single time. The V call is TRBV5-1, the J call TRBJ2-3; 8 nucleotides line up with TRBD2. Trimming at V came to 4 bases and at J to 2 bases, leaving 9 bases not matched to a gene. Germline V gene lookup returns CDR1 SGHRS and CDR2 YFSETQ. This CDR3 comprises 16 residues. CDR3 region: CASSLRTSRNTDTQYF. The CDR3 nucleotides are TGCGCCAGCAGCCTCCGGACTAGCCGGAACACAGATACGCAGTATTTT.

V gene TRBV19 combines with J gene TRBJ1-1; possible D gene TRBD1, 6 bases. Trimming stripped 4 bases from V and 8 bases from J, with 20 bases between. The CDR3 runs 15 residues. Germline V gene lookup returns CDR1 LNHDA and CDR2 SQIVND (reference sequence). DNA of the CDR3: TGTGCCAGTAGTACCATGACTACAGGGCCCAACGAAGCTTTCTTT. Its protein is CASSTMTTGPNEAFF.

J is TRBJ1-1 and V is TRBV30; D is perhaps TRBD1 (5 bases). Per the germline V gene, CDR1 is GTSNPN and CDR2 is SVGIG (reference sequence). The CDR3 is 13 amino acids. Trimming took off 4 bases at V and 1 base at J, with 10 bases between the two ends. CDR3 protein: CAWNKGQNTEAFF. CDR3 coding DNA: TGTGCCTGGAATAAGGGGCAGAACACTGAAGCTTTCTTT.

V gene TRBV6-1 combines with J gene TRBJ1-2; D is perhaps TRBD1 (6 bases). V was shortened by 4 bases and J by 2 bases, with 17 bases between the two germline ends. The CDR3 covers 16 residues. Per germline, CDR1 MNHNS and CDR2 SASEGT. The CDR3 is CASSVGGQRGNYGYTF. The DNA of the CDR3 is TGTGCCAGCAGTGTCGGGGGGCAACGGGGCAACTATGGCTACACCTTC.

The chain uses TRBV10-2 and TRBJ2-5; TRBD1 matches 12 bases. Germline trimming cut 11 bases from V and 4 bases from J; bases unmatched to any gene: 20. Germline assignment: CDR1 WSHSY and CDR2 SAAADI. The CDR3 length is 18 residues. The CDR3 DNA sequence: TGCGCCGGCGACAACACGGGACAGGGGGCGCCCGCCGGAGAGACCCAGTACTTC. Translation gives CAGDNTGQGAPAGETQYF.

V is TRBV6-1 and J is TRBJ2-5; 7 bases fit TRBD1. Germline V lookup: CDR1 MNHNS, CDR2 SASEGT. The CDR3 spans 15 residues. The V segment lost 7 bases and the J segment 5 bases; nucleotides outside the gene matches: 13. DNA for the CDR3: TGTGCCAGCACACTGGAGACAGGGTTCGGGGAGACCCAGTACTTC. It is translated as CASTLETGFGETQYF.

The chain links TRBV4-3 to TRBJ1-2, with D unresolved. Germline V CDR1 and CDR2: LGHNA, YSLEER. This CDR3 is built from 13 residues. The V gene lost 6 bases and the J gene lost 6 bases, with 14 bases spanning the gap. CDR3 nucleotide sequence: TGCGCCAGCAGTCACACCGAATGGGATGGCTACACCTTC. Encoded protein: CASSHTEWDGYTF.

Remarks on this clone: Lacking the conserved final phenylalanine or tryptophan, this CDR3 likely reflects a read error. The rearrangement links TRBV5-4 to TRBJ1-1; no firm D call. Germline lookup yields CDR1 SGHNT and CDR2 YYREEE (reference sequence). Trimming stripped 4 bases from V and 7 bases from J, with 8 bases between. This CDR3 comprises 11 residues. CDR3 in amino acids: CASSVDREAFL. DNA for the CDR3: TGTGCCAGCAGCGTGGACCGTGAAGCTTTCCTT.

The gene calls are TRBV27 and TRBJ1-1; TRBD1 might be the D (6 bases). Trimming stripped 3 bases from V and 4 bases from J, with 24 bases between. The CDR3 covers 18 residues. Germline V CDR1 and CDR2: MNHEY, SMNVEV (reference sequence). In DNA, the CDR3 is TGTGCCAGCAGTTTCCAGCCGTTCCGACAGGTCCGAGGCACTGAAGCTTTCTTT. Translating it yields CASSFQPFRQVRGTEAFF.

The chain has TRBV15 and TRBJ2-7; 11 positions match TRBD1. The CDR3 extends over 16 amino acids. CDR1 and CDR2 from the germline V gene are LNHNV and YYDKDF (reference sequence). Germline trimming cut 0 bases from V and 1 base from J; bases unmatched to any gene: 2. This CDR3 is CATSRDGDRGSYEQYF. Here the CDR3 DNA reads TGTGCCACCAGCAGAGATGGGGACAGGGGGTCCTACGAGCAGTACTTC.

The V gene is TRBV6-5, the J gene TRBJ2-5; D is unresolved. The CDR3 loop spans 11 amino acids. CDR1 and CDR2 (germline): MNHEY, SVGAGI. V was cut by 6 bases and J by 7 bases, with 9 bases left in between. In DNA, the CDR3 is TGTGCCAGCAGCTTGGTGGGGACCCAGTACTTC. Translation gives CASSLVGTQYF.

For this clone: One junction end does not reproduce the germline sequence, and a read error may be involved. The rearrangement joins TRBV19 to TRBJ2-1, with a weak D call TRBD2 (6 bases). This CDR3 contains 13 residues. The germline gives CDR1 LNHDA, CDR2 SQIVND (reference sequence). CDR3 sequence reads: CASTRDSHNEQFF. CDR3 in DNA: TGTGCCAGTACCCGGGACTCCCACAATGAGCAGTTCTTC.